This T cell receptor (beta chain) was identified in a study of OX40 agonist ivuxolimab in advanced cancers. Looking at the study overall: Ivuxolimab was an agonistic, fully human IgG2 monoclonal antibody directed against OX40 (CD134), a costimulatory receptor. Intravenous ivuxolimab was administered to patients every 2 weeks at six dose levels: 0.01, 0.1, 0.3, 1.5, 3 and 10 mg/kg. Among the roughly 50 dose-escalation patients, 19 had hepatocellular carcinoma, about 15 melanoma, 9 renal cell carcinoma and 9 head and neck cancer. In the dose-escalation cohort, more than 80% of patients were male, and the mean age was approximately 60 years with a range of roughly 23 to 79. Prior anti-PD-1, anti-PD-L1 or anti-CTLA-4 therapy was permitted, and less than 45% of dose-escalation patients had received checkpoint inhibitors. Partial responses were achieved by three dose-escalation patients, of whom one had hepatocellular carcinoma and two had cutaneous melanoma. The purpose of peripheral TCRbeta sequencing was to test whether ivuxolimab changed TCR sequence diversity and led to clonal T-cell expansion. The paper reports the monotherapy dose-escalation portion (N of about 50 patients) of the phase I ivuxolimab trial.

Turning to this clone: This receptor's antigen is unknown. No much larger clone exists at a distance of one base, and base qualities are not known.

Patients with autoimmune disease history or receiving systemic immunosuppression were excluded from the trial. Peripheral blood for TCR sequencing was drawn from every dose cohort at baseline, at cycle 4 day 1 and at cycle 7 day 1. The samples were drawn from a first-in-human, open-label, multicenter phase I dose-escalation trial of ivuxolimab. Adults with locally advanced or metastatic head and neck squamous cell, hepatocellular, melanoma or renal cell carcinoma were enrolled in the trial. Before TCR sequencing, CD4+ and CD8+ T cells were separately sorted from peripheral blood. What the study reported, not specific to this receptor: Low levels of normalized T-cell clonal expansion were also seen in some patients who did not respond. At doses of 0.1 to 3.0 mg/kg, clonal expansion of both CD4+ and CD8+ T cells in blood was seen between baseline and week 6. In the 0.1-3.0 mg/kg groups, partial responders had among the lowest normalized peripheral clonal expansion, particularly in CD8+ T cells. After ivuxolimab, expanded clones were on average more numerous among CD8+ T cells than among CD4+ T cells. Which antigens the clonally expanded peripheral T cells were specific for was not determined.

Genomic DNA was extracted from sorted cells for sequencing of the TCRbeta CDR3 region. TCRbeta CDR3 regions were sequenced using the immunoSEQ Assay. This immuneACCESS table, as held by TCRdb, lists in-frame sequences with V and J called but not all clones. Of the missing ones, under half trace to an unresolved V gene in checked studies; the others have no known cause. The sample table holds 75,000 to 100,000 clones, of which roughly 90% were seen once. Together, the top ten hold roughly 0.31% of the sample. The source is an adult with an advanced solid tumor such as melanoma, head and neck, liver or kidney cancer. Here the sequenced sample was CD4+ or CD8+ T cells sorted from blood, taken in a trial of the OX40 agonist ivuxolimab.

The DNA reads TGCGCCAGCAGCCGAGGACAGAACACAGATACGCAGTATTTT. Translated, this gives CASSRGQNTDTQYF. The rearrangement combines TRBV5-1 with TRBJ2-3; TRBD1 is perhaps the D gene, given 6 matching bases. The germline V gene specifies SGHRS as CDR1 and YFSETQ as CDR2. The cysteine opens and the phenylalanine closes a CDR3 of 14 amino acids. The sequence is cut down to CDR3 DNA, 42 bases in frame from base 1. V loses 4 bases of germline sequence and J loses 2 bases, and the interval between the two ends is 11 bases. The full variable domain, with segments outside the CDR3 supplied by the reference TRBV5-1 and TRBJ2-3 proteins, appears as KAGVTQTPRYLIKTRGQQVTLSCSPISGHRSVSWYQQTPGQGLQFLFEYFSETQRNKGNFPGRFSGRQFSNSRSEMNVSTLELGDSALYLCASSRGQNTDTQYFGPGTRLTVL.